Detailed here is one TCR beta chain. TCRdb recomputed calls from the RACE reads with MiXCR, one row per CDR3 protein. The sample lists around 300,000 distinct CDR3 sequences; around 7.7% were seen once. CDR3 size: 15 residues. Trimming stripped 4 bases from V and 5 bases from J, with 17 bases between. The data stem from a study of human T cells and chemical hapten exposure. The overall study: Sensitization applied 2% DPC to about 2 cm by about 2 cm of upper inner arm skin. Diphenylcyclopropenone was administered weekly to the scalp of patients throughout the roughly 22-week study.

Time point here: pre-sensitization, week 0. The sample's treatment: therapeutic diphenylcyclopropenone sensitization with weekly scalp DPC. Sample donors consisted of patients with alopecia, aged 18 to 70 years, who were suitable for DPC. The material was whole blood, obtained in connection with sensitization to the hapten diphenylcyclopropenone (DPC). The chain couples TRBV12-3 or TRBV12-4 to TRBJ1-2; D gene ambiguous. The source of this sequence is a man aged 18 to 29 with alopecia areata. Some clones in this sample may be carry-over from other donors' samples. The CDR3 DNA is TGTGCCAGCAGTTATGGGGATCTCCGGAGGTATGGCTACACCTTC. Translating it yields CASSYGDLRRYGYTF.